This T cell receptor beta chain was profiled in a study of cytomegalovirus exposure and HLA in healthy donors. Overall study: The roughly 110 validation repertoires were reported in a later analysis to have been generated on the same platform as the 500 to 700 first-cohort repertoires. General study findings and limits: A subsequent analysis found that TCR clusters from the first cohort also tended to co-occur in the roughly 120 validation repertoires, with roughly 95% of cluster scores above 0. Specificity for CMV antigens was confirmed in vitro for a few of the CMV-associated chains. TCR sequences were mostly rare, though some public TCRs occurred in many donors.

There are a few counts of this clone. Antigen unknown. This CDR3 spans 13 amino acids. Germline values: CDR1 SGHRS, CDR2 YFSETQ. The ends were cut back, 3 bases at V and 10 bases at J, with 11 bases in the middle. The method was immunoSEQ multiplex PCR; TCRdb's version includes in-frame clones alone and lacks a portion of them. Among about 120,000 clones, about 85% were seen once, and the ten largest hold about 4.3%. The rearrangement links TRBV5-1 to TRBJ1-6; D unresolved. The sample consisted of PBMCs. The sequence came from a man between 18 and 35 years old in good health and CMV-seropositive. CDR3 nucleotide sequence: TGCGCCAGCAGCTCCGACCCCGGGTCACCCCTCCACTTT. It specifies CASSSDPGSPLHF.